This T cell receptor (beta chain) was recovered during a study of T cells in narcolepsy. Here immunoSEQ multiplex PCR was the method, and the copy in TCRdb shows in-frame clones only, minus some. The sample has 25,000 to 35,000 clones; 80% to 85% are singletons. On this clone itself: The antigen is not known.

In germline, CDR1 is SGHDN, CDR2 FVKESK. The CDR3 has 15 amino acids. V shed 2 bases and J shed 4 bases, with 13 bases lying between them. Whole-study findings and limits: Blood of same and different patients, but not healthy controls, reportedly held recurring autoreactive clonotypes. Autoreactive HCRT-specific and TRIB2-specific clonotypes were marked in same-patient CSF-versus-blood CD4+ comparisons.

The sample was CD45RA- memory CD4+ T cells from PBMCs. This TCR was recovered from a human donor with narcolepsy. This chain joins TRBV14 and TRBJ2-3; D remains ambiguous. CDR3 DNA sequence: TGTGCCAGCAGCCAAACCCAGACGTCCGCAGATACGCAGTATTTT. Amino acid sequence: CASSQTQTSADTQYF.